These T cell receptor beta chains were read from a single sample in a study of control samples from healthy donors and cancer patients. Clones were read by immunoSEQ multiplex PCR, and TCRdb kept only the in-frame ones, dropping some. The repertoire holds under 450,000 clones, with 90% as singletons. The specimen was PBMCs. The receptors derive from a man in his forties with head and neck cancer. Both conserved end residues are part of each CDR3. A D gene is named only where the DNA matches it firmly. Not all rows give a size; the values are once, few, many and, for expanded clones, a class.

>TRBJ1-2|TRBV10-3|TRBD1|14|NA
TGTGCCATCAGCATTCCAGGGGGCAACTATGGCTACACCTTC
CAISIPGGNYGYTF
>TRBJ1-5|TRBV5-1|NA|15|NA
TGCGCCAGCAGCTTGGAAGGCTCTAGCAATCAGCCCCAGCATTTT
CASSLEGSSNQPQHF
>TRBJ1-5|TRBV5-6|NA|15|once
TGTGCCAGCAGCTTGGGGGTAAGGGGTGGTCAGCCCCAGCATTTT
CASSLGVRGGQPQHF
>TRBJ1-5|TRBV5-6|NA|14|NA
TGTGCCAGCAGCTTGGGGCAGGGTGGCCAGCCCCAGCATTTT
CASSLGQGGQPQHF
>TRBJ1-2|TRBV5-4|NA|14|NA
TGTGCCAGCAGCTTGATGCTCGGACAGCATGGCTACACCTTC
CASSLMLGQHGYTF
>TRBJ2-5|TRBV18|TRBD1|17|NA
TGTGCCAGCTCCCAACAAATTCCGGGGACAGGGCAAGAGACCCAGTACTTC
CASSQQIPGTGQETQYF
>TRBJ2-2|TRBV11-3|NA|16|NA
TGTGCCAGCAGCTTACAAGGCAGCACGAACACCGGGGAGCTGTTTTTT
CASSLQGSTNTGELFF
>TRBJ1-1|TRBV28|NA|13|NA
TGTGCCAGCAGTCCGGGTCTTAACACTGAAGCTTTCTTT
CASSPGLNTEAFF
>TRBJ1-1|TRBV4-1|NA|16|NA
TGCGCCAGCAGCCAGGACCGGGCAGGAAAGAACACTGAAGCTTTCTTT
CASSQDRAGKNTEAFF
>TRBJ1-5|TRBV27|NA|12|once
TGTGCCAGCAGCTTTACGGATCAGCCCCAGCATTTT
CASSFTDQPQHF
>TRBJ2-7|TRBV7-3|NA|14|NA
TGTGCCAGCAGCTTCGACGGTCCTAGCTACGAGCAGTACTTC
CASSFDGPSYEQYF
>TRBJ2-1|TRBV11-3|NA|14|NA
TGTGCCAGCAGCTTAGACAGCTACTACAATGAGCAGTTCTTC
CASSLDSYYNEQFF
>TRBJ2-2|TRBV6-5|NA|14|NA
TGTGCCAGCCAACTTTCGAGGAACACCGGGGAGCTGTTTTTT
CASQLSRNTGELFF
>TRBJ2-3|TRBV19|NA|16|NA
TGTGCCAGTAGTATAGATTACTCACCGGTCACAGATACGCAGTATTTT
CASSIDYSPVTDTQYF
>TRBJ1-5|TRBV28|NA|16|NA
TGTGCCAGCAAGAGGGGCAGGACAGCTAGCAATCAGCCCCAGCATTTT
CASKRGRTASNQPQHF
>TRBJ1-2|TRBV7-2|NA|14|NA
TGTGCCAGCAGCTTAGAGGGGAGGGCCTATGGCTACACCTTC
CASSLEGRAYGYTF
>TRBJ2-1|TRBV5-1|NA|12|NA
TGCGCCAGCAGCTCCACGGACAATGAGCAGTTCTTC
CASSSTDNEQFF
>TRBJ2-7|TRBV9|NA|20|NA
TGTGCCAGCAGCCCCTTTCCCCTCGCCCACTTACAGGGCAGAATGTACGAGCAGTACTTC
CASSPFPLAHLQGRMYEQYF
>TRBJ1-1|TRBV10-3|NA|13|once
TGTGCCATCGGGGCGGGGGTAGACACTGAAGCTTTCTTT
CAIGAGVDTEAFF
>TRBJ2-7|TRBV6-5|TRBD1|13|NA
TGTGCCAGCAACCCAGGACAGGTGTACGAGCAGTACTTC
CASNPGQVYEQYF
>TRBJ2-3|TRBV11-2|NA|13|NA
TGTGCCAGCAGCTTACCCCGCACAGATACGCAGTATTTT
CASSLPRTDTQYF
>TRBJ2-1|TRBV27|NA|15|NA
TGTGCCAGCAGTTTTTACAGGAGCTCCTACAATGAGCAGTTCTTC
CASSFYRSSYNEQFF
>TRBJ1-5|TRBV10-2|NA|15|NA
TGCGCCAGCAGTGAGTCGGTCAGGACCTATCAGCCCCAGCATTTT
CASSESVRTYQPQHF
>TRBJ2-1|TRBV12-5|NA|13|NA
TGTGCTAGTGGTTCCGCTAGGTACAATGGGCAGTTCTTC
CASGSARYNGQFF
>TRBJ1-4|TRBV6-5|NA|14|NA
TGTGCCAGCAGTTATCGGGGAGTGGGAGAAAAACTGTTTTTT
CASSYRGVGEKLFF
>TRBJ2-5|TRBV9|TRBD2|17|NA
TGTGCCAGCAGCCCAAGCGGGAGCGAGGTTTATAGGGAGACCCAGTACTTC
CASSPSGSEVYRETQYF
>TRBJ2-7|TRBV4-1|TRBD1|15|NA
TGCGCCAGCAGCCAACGGGCAGGGGGTGAGGTCGAGCAGTACTTC
CASSQRAGGEVEQYF
>TRBJ1-2|TRBV10-3|TRBD1|18|NA
TGTGCCATCAGTAGTTCCGGGACAGGGGTTACCTTTAACTATGGCTACACCTTC
CAISSSGTGVTFNYGYTF
>TRBJ2-7|TRBV2|NA|12|NA
TGTGCCAGCAGTGGCGAGTCCTACGAGCAGTACTTC
CASSGESYEQYF
>TRBJ2-5|TRBV20-1|NA|11|NA
TGCAGTGCTAGCACAGAAGAGACCCAGTACTTC
CSASTEETQYF
>TRBJ2-5|TRBV25-1|TRBD1|14|NA
TGTGCCAGCAGTGAATTGGGACAGGGAGAGACCCAGTACTTC
CASSELGQGETQYF
>TRBJ2-7|TRBV18|NA|13|NA
TGTGCCAGCTCACCCGAGATGGCAGGGGAGCAGTACTTC
CASSPEMAGEQYF
>TRBJ2-2|TRBV5-6|NA|18|NA
TGTGCCAGCAGCTCCCCCCTTAGGCGGGGCCCGAACACCGGGGAGCTGTTTTTT
CASSSPLRRGPNTGELFF
>TRBJ2-7|TRBV13|NA|15|NA
TGTGCCAGCAGCATAACGGGGCAGAGCTCCTACGAGCAGTACTTC
CASSITGQSSYEQYF
>TRBJ1-1|TRBV6-5|TRBD1|14|once
TGTGCCAGCAGTTACTCGGCCAGGGGGACTGAAGCTTTCTTT
CASSYSARGTEAFF
>TRBJ1-2|TRBV18|NA|12|NA
TGTGCCAGCTCACCCGAGGAGTATGGCTACACCTTC
CASSPEEYGYTF
>TRBJ1-2|TRBV30|NA|12|NA
TGTGCCGGGGAGGGGGGCGTCTATGGCTACACCTTC
CAGEGGVYGYTF
>TRBJ2-1|TRBV5-1|NA|14|NA
TGCGCCAGCAGCTTGGGCCGTCGGGACAATGAGCAGTTCTTC
CASSLGRRDNEQFF
>TRBJ1-5|TRBV28|NA|13|once
TGTGCCAGCACTCAGATCCCAGGGCAGCCCCAGCATTTT
CASTQIPGQPQHF
>TRBJ2-3|TRBV12-5|TRBD1|19|NA
TGTGCTAGTGGTTTGGCCACCGGGACAGGGTATTCCCCCACAGATACGCAGTATTTT
CASGLATGTGYSPTDTQYF
>TRBJ2-2|TRBV10-1|TRBD1|13|NA
TGCGCCAGCCAACAGGGGTCGGCCGGGGAGCTGTTTTTT
CASQQGSAGELFF
>TRBJ2-5|TRBV18|NA|14|once
TGTGCCAGCTCACCACTTCCCCAGCAAGAGACCCAGTACTTC
CASSPLPQQETQYF
>TRBJ2-1|TRBV11-2|NA|11|once
TGTGCCAGCAGCTTTGCCAATGAGCAGTTCTTC
CASSFANEQFF
>TRBJ2-1|TRBV7-3|TRBD2|16|NA
TGTGCCAGCAGCTTAAATGGCGGGGGGACTTACAATGAGCAGTTCTTC
CASSLNGGGTYNEQFF
>TRBJ1-1|TRBV28|NA|15|NA
TGTGCCAGCAGTTTACCCCGCGGAGTGAGGACTGAAGCTTTCTTT
CASSLPRGVRTEAFF
>TRBJ1-2|TRBV5-6|NA|12|NA
TGTGCCAGCAGCTCGGGGGTCTATGGCCACACCTTC
CASSSGVYGHTF
>TRBJ2-3|TRBV7-9|TRBD1|16|NA
TGTGCCAGCAGCTTAGGAGGACAGGGTAGAACAGATACGCAGTATTTT
CASSLGGQGRTDTQYF
>TRBJ2-7|TRBV7-2|NA|15|NA
TGTGCCAGCAGTCTAAGCCGGTCAGTAACCTACGAGCAGTACTTC
CASSLSRSVTYEQYF
>TRBJ1-2|TRBV3-1/TRBV3-2|NA|15|NA
TGTGCCAGCAGCCAAAACAGCATGGGTAACTATGGCTACACCTTC
CASSQNSMGNYGYTF